A selection of T cell receptor beta chains follows, all from one sample in a study of blood T cell repertoires in COVID-19. Using immunoSEQ multiplex PCR, the repertoire was profiled, and TCRdb retains in-frame clones only, with some absent. The table lists about 59,000 clones, approximately 80% of them singletons. The sample was peripheral blood. The receptors stem from a man aged 55 to 69 with acute or convalescent COVID-19. Both conserved end residues are part of each CDR3. The order of the fields is CDR3 protein, CDR3 DNA, CDR3 length, clone size, D gene, J gene, V gene. D genes are given only for firm matches. Rows give clone size only sometimes, using once, few, many, or a class for an expanded clone.

CDR3: CATSGLTGEGYTF; DNA: TGTGCCACCAGTGGCCTCACAGGGGAGGGCTACACCTTC; length: 13; size: -; D: TRBD1; J: TRBJ1-2; V: TRBV24-1
CDR3: CASRRETSGGYEQFF; DNA: TGTGCCAGCAGAAGGGAGACTAGCGGGGGATATGAGCAGTTCTTC; length: 15; size: -; D: TRBD2; J: TRBJ2-1; V: TRBV6-6
CDR3: CASSLLGGKQPQHF; DNA: TGTGCCAGCAGCTTACTTGGGGGGAAACAGCCCCAGCATTTT; length: 14; size: few; D: -; J: TRBJ1-5; V: TRBV7-8
CDR3: CASSFRTGYYGYTF; DNA: TGTGCCAGCAGCTTTAGGACGGGGTACTATGGCTACACCTTC; length: 14; size: -; D: -; J: TRBJ1-2; V: TRBV7-8
CDR3: CASSYGLAGTLREQYF; DNA: TGTGCCAGCAGCTACGGACTAGCGGGGACCCTTAGGGAGCAGTACTTC; length: 16; size: -; D: TRBD2; J: TRBJ2-7; V: TRBV9
CDR3: CASSVPGQSNSPLHF; DNA: TGTGCCAGCTCAGTACCGGGACAGTCAAATTCACCCCTCCACTTT; length: 15; size: -; D: TRBD1; J: TRBJ1-6; V: TRBV18
CDR3: CASSEGAYALHF; DNA: TGTGCCAGCAGCGAGGGGGCATACGCCCTCCACTTT; length: 12; size: -; D: TRBD1; J: TRBJ1-6; V: TRBV3-1/TRBV3-2
CDR3: CASSPGGHTQYF; DNA: TGTGCCAGTAGCCCCGGTGGGCATACGCAGTATTTT; length: 12; size: -; D: -; J: TRBJ2-3; V: TRBV19
CDR3: CASSFVTGDGYTF; DNA: TGCGCCAGCAGCTTCGTCACAGGGGATGGCTACACCTTC; length: 13; size: -; D: TRBD1; J: TRBJ1-2; V: TRBV5-1
CDR3: CASSLPFGTGRSTDTQYF; DNA: TGTGCCAGCAGTTTACCATTCGGGACAGGGAGGAGCACAGATACGCAGTATTTT; length: 18; size: -; D: TRBD1; J: TRBJ2-3; V: TRBV28
CDR3: CASSLVGSSYEQYF; DNA: TGCGCCAGCAGCTTGGTTGGGAGCTCCTACGAGCAGTACTTC; length: 14; size: -; D: -; J: TRBJ2-7; V: TRBV5-1
CDR3: CASSLSGAQPQHF; DNA: TGTGCCAGCAGTTTATCAGGGGCGCAGCCCCAGCATTTT; length: 13; size: -; D: -; J: TRBJ1-5; V: TRBV28
CDR3: CASSHPGGPSTDTQYF; DNA: TGTGCCAGCAGCCACCCCGGGGGGCCGAGCACAGATACGCAGTATTTT; length: 16; size: -; D: -; J: TRBJ2-3; V: TRBV14
CDR3: CASSPRIVNTEAFF; DNA: TGTGCCAGCAGCCCCCGTATCGTGAACACTGAAGCTTTCTTT; length: 14; size: -; D: -; J: TRBJ1-1; V: TRBV9
CDR3: CASSKTGLNTEAFF; DNA: TGTGCCAGTAGTAAGACAGGGCTGAACACTGAAGCTTTCTTT; length: 14; size: -; D: TRBD1; J: TRBJ1-1; V: TRBV19
CDR3: CASSETSSYTF; DNA: TGTGCCAGCAGTGAGACTTCCTCATACACCTTC; length: 11; size: -; D: -; J: TRBJ1-2; V: TRBV6-1
CDR3: CASSTGKTQETQYF; DNA: TGCGCCAGCAGCACGGGGAAGACCCAAGAGACCCAGTACTTC; length: 14; size: -; D: -; J: TRBJ2-5; V: TRBV5-1
CDR3: CASSTLAGGNNEQFF; DNA: TGTGCCAGCAGTACACTAGCGGGGGGGAACAATGAGCAGTTCTTC; length: 15; size: -; D: TRBD2; J: TRBJ2-1; V: TRBV6-5
CDR3: CASSFPTGGNQPQHF; DNA: TGTGCCAGCAGTTTCCCCACTGGAGGCAATCAGCCCCAGCATTTT; length: 15; size: -; D: -; J: TRBJ1-5; V: TRBV28
CDR3: CASSEGTDVNEKLFF; DNA: TGTGCCAGCAGTGAGGGGACAGATGTTAATGAAAAACTGTTTTTT; length: 15; size: -; D: TRBD1; J: TRBJ1-4; V: TRBV2
CDR3: CASSLQPGGAGGYGYTF; DNA: TGTGCCAGCAGCTTACAGCCAGGGGGCGCCGGAGGATATGGCTACACCTTC; length: 17; size: few; D: TRBD1; J: TRBJ1-2; V: TRBV7-2
CDR3: CASSQDRTGSDEQFF; DNA: TGCGCCAGCAGCCAAGATAGGACAGGGAGCGATGAGCAGTTCTTC; length: 15; size: -; D: TRBD1; J: TRBJ2-1; V: TRBV4-1
CDR3: CASSDPGQGIHYGYTF; DNA: TGTGCCAGCAGTGACCCGGGACAGGGGATCCACTATGGCTACACCTTC; length: 16; size: -; D: TRBD1; J: TRBJ1-2; V: TRBV6-4
CDR3: CASSPVAGGFETQYF; DNA: TGCGCCAGCAGCCCCGTAGCGGGGGGGTTTGAGACCCAGTACTTC; length: 15; size: -; D: TRBD2; J: TRBJ2-5; V: TRBV5-1
CDR3: CASRDSYGYTF; DNA: TGTGCCAGCAGGGACAGCTATGGCTACACCTTC; length: 11; size: -; D: -; J: TRBJ1-2; V: TRBV6-5
CDR3: CASSFTGTLSNQPQHF; DNA: TGCGCCAGCAGTTTTACCGGGACACTAAGCAATCAGCCCCAGCATTTT; length: 16; size: -; D: -; J: TRBJ1-5; V: TRBV4-1
CDR3: CASSPGHHSYEQYF; DNA: TGTGCCAGCAGCCCCGGACACCACTCCTACGAGCAGTACTTC; length: 14; size: -; D: -; J: TRBJ2-7; V: TRBV13
CDR3: CASSPPGGLSGNTIYF; DNA: TGTGCCAGCTCACCACCGGGGGGATTATCTGGAAACACCATATATTTT; length: 16; size: -; D: -; J: TRBJ1-3; V: TRBV18
CDR3: CASSHDRGTSKFF; DNA: TGTGCCAGCAGCCACGACCGCGGGACTAGCAAGTTCTTC; length: 13; size: once; D: TRBD2; J: TRBJ2-1; V: TRBV5-5
CDR3: CASYSGNGNTIYF; DNA: TGTGCCAGCTACTCGGGTAACGGAAACACCATATATTTT; length: 13; size: -; D: -; J: TRBJ1-3; V: TRBV12-3/TRBV12-4
CDR3: CASSSPRRTGGLDTQYF; DNA: TGTGCCAGCAGCTCCCCACGCCGAACAGGGGGTTTAGATACGCAGTATTTT; length: 17; size: -; D: TRBD1; J: TRBJ2-3; V: TRBV7-9
CDR3: CASLRVAGTDTQYF; DNA: TGTGCCAGCCTGCGGGTAGCGGGGACAGATACGCAGTATTTT; length: 14; size: few; D: TRBD2; J: TRBJ2-3; V: TRBV2
CDR3: CASSLLAGASTDTQYF; DNA: TGTGCCAGCAGCCTATTAGCGGGGGCCAGCACAGATACGCAGTATTTT; length: 16; size: once; D: TRBD2; J: TRBJ2-3; V: TRBV3-1/TRBV3-2
CDR3: CASNLHGGHYGYTF; DNA: TGTGCCAGCAATCTGCATGGAGGGCACTATGGCTACACCTTC; length: 14; size: -; D: -; J: TRBJ1-2; V: TRBV28
CDR3: CAWIRTGWTAGELFF; DNA: TGTGCCTGGATAAGGACAGGTTGGACGGCCGGGGAGCTGTTTTTT; length: 15; size: -; D: TRBD1; J: TRBJ2-2; V: TRBV30
CDR3: CASSLAPTGAGGNSPLHF; DNA: TGTGCCAGCAGCTTAGCCCCAACAGGGGCGGGCGGGAATTCACCCCTCCACTTT; length: 18; size: -; D: TRBD1; J: TRBJ1-6; V: TRBV7-6
CDR3: CASSQEIGGGPPGTQYF; DNA: TGTGCCAGCAGCCAAGAAATTGGCGGGGGCCCACCTGGGACCCAGTACTTC; length: 17; size: -; D: -; J: TRBJ2-5; V: TRBV3-1/TRBV3-2
CDR3: CASSLAGQGVSPLHF; DNA: TGTGCCAGCAGCTTGGCGGGACAGGGGGTATCACCCCTCCACTTT; length: 15; size: -; D: TRBD1; J: TRBJ1-6; V: TRBV5-5
CDR3: CASSLAGGPNEQFF; DNA: TGTGCCAGCAGCCTAGCGGGGGGGCCTAATGAGCAGTTCTTC; length: 14; size: -; D: TRBD2; J: TRBJ2-1; V: TRBV5-4
CDR3: CASSSGTSGYTQYF; DNA: TGCGCCAGCAGCTCCGGGACTAGCGGGTATACGCAGTATTTT; length: 14; size: -; D: TRBD2; J: TRBJ2-3; V: TRBV5-1
CDR3: CASSREGRGPQHF; DNA: TGTGCCAGCAGCCGCGAGGGGAGGGGGCCCCAGCATTTT; length: 13; size: -; D: -; J: TRBJ1-5; V: TRBV7-9